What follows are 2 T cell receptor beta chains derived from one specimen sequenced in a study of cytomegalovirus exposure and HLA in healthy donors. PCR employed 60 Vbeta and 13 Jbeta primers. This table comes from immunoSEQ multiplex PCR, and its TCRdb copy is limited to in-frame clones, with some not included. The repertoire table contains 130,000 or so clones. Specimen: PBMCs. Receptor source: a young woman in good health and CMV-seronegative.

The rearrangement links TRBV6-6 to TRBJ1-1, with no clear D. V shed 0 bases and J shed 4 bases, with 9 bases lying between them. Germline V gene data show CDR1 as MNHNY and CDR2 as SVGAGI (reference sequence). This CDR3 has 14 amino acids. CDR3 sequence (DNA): TGTGCCAGCAGTTACTCGAACATTGGCACTGAAGCTTTCTTT. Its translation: CASSYSNIGTEAFF.

CDR3 region: CASSIGGVYGYTF. CDR3 coding DNA: TGTGCCAGTAGTATTGGGGGGGTCTATGGCTACACCTTC. This chain uses TRBV19 with TRBJ1-2; D may be TRBD1 (5 bases). V lost 3 bases and J 4 bases, leaving 9 bases between the germline ends. CDR1 is LNHDA, CDR2 SQIVND, per germline (reference sequence). The CDR3 is 13 residues long. Filled out from reference TRBV19 and TRBJ1-2, the complete variable domain reads DGGITQSPKYLFRKEGQNVTLSCEQNLNHDAMYWYRQDPGQGLRLIYYSQIVNDFQKGDIAEGYSVSREKKESFPLTVTSAQKNPTAFYLCASSIGGVYGYTFGSGTRLTVV.